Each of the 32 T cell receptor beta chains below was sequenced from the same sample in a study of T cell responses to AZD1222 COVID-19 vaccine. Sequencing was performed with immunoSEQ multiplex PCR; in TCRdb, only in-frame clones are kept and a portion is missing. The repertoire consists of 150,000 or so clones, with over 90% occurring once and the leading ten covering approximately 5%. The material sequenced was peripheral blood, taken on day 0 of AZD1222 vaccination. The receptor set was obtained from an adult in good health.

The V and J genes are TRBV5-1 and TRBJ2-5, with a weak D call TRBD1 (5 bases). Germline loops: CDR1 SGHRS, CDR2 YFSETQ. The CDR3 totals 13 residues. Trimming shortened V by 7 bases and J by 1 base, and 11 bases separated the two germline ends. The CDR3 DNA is TGCGCCAGCCTCCCAGACAGCCAAGAGACCCAGTACTTC. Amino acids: CASLPDSQETQYF. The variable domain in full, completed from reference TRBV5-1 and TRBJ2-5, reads KAGVTQTPRYLIKTRGQQVTLSCSPISGHRSVSWYQQTPGQGLQFLFEYFSETQRNKGNFPGRFSGRQFSNSRSEMNVSTLELGDSALYLCASLPDSQETQYFGPGTRLLVL.

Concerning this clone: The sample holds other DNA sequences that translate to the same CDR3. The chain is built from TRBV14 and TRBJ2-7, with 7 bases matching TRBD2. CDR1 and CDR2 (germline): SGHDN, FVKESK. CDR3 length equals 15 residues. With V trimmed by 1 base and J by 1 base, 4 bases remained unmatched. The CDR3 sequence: CASSQGASGSYEQYF. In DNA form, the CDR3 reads TGTGCCAGCAGCCAAGGGGCTAGCGGTTCCTACGAGCAGTACTTC. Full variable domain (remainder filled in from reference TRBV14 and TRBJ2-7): EAGVTQFPSHSVIEKGQTVTLRCDPISGHDNLYWYRRVMGKEIKFLLHFVKESKQDESGMPNNRFLAERTGGTYSTLKVQPAELEDSGVYFCASSQGASGSYEQYFGPGTRLTVT.

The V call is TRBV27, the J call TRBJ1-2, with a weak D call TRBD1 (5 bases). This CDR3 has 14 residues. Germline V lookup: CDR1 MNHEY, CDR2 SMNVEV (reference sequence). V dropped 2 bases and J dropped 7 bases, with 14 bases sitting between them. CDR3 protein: CASSLRARVSGYTF. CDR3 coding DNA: TGTGCCAGCAGTTTACGGGCCAGGGTAAGTGGCTACACCTTC.

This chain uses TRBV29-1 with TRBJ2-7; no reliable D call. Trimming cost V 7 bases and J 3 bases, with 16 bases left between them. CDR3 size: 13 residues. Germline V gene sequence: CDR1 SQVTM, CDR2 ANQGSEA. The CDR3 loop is CSALRTENYEQYF. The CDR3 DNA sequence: TGCAGCGCCCTAAGGACGGAAAACTACGAGCAGTACTTC.

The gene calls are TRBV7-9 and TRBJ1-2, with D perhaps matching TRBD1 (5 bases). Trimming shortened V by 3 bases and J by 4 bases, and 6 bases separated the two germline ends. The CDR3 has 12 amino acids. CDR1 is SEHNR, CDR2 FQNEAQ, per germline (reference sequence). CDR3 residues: CASSFGTYGYTF. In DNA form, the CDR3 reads TGTGCCAGCAGCTTTGGGACCTATGGCTACACCTTC.

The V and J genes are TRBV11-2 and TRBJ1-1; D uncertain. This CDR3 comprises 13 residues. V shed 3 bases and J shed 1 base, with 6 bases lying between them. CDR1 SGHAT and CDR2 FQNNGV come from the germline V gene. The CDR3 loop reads CASSFRPNTEAFF. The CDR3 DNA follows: TGTGCCAGCAGCTTCCGGCCGAACACTGAAGCTTTCTTT.

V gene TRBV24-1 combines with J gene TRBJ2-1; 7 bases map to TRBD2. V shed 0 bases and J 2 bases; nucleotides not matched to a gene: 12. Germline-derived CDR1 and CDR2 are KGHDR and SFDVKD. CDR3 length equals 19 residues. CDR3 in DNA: TGTGCCACCAGTGATTTGAGGCGAGACGGGAGGAAGACCTACAATGAGCAGTTCTTC. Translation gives CATSDLRRDGRKTYNEQFF.

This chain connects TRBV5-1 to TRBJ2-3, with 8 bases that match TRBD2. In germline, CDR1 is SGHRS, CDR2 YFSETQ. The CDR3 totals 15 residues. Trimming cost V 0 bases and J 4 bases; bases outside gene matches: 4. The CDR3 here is CASSLAGGRADTQYF. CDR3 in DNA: TGCGCCAGCAGCTTGGCGGGAGGGCGGGCAGATACGCAGTATTTT.

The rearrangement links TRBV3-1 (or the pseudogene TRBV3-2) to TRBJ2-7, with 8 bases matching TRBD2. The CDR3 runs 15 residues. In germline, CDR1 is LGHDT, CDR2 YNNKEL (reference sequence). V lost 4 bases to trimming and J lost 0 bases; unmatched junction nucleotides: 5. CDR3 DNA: TGTGCCAGCAGCCTCTTAGGGACTAGCTCCTACGAGCAGTACTTC. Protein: CASSLLGTSSYEQYF.

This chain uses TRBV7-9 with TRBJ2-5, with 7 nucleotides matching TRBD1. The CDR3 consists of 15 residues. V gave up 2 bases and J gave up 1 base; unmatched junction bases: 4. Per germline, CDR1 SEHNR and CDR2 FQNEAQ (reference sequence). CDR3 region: CASSLRGTAQETQYF. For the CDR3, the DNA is TGTGCCAGCAGCTTACGAGGGACAGCCCAAGAGACCCAGTACTTC.

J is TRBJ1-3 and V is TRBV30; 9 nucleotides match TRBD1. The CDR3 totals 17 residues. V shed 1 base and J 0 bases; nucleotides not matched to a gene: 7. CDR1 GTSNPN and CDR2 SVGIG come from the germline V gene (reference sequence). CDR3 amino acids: CAWSGDRALHSGNTIYF. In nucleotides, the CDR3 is TGTGCCTGGAGTGGGGACAGGGCGCTACACTCTGGAAACACCATATATTTT. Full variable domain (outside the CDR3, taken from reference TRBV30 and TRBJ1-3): SQTIHQWPATLVQPVGSPLSLECTVEGTSNPNLYWYRQAAGRGLQLLFYSVGIGQISSEVPQNLSASRPQDRQFILSSKKLLLSDSGFYLCAWSGDRALHSGNTIYFGEGSWLTVV.

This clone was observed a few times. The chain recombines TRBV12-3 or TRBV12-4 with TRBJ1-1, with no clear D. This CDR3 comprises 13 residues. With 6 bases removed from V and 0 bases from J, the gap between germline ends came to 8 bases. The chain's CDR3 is CASSLFMNTEAFF. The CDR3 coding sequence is TGTGCCAGCAGCCTTTTCATGAACACTGAAGCTTTCTTT.

CDR3 residues: CSAAGGPLGTQYF. For the CDR3, the DNA is TGCAGCGCCGCAGGGGGACCACTGGGGACCCAGTACTTC. The chain joins TRBV29-1 to TRBJ2-5, with 7 bases lining up with TRBD1. This CDR3 region has 13 residues. Germline values: CDR1 SQVTM, CDR2 ANQGSEA. V lost 7 bases, J lost 7 bases, and 12 bases stayed unmatched.

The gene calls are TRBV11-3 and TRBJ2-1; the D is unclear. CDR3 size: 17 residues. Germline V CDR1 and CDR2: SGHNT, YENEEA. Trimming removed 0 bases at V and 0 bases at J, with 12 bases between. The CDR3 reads CASSLDGRPPSYNEQFF. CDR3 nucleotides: TGTGCCAGCAGCTTAGATGGTCGCCCGCCCTCCTACAATGAGCAGTTCTTC.

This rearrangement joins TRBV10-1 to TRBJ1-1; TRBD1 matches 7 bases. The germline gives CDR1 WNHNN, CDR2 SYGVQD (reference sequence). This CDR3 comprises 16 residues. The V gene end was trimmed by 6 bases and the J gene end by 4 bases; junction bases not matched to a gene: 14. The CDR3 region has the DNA TGCGCCAGCAGGAACCGACAGGGAAAAACGCGCACTGAAGCTTTCTTT. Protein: CASRNRQGKTRTEAFF.

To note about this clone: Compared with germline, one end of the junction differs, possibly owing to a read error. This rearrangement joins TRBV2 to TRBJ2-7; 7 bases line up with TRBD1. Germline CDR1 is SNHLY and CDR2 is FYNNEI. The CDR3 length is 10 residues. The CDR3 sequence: CASGEYRDSF. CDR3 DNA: TGTGCCAGCGGGGAATACCGGGACAGCTTC. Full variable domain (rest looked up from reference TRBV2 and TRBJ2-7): EPEVTQTPSHQVTQMGQEVILRCVPISNHLYFYWYRQILGQKVEFLVSFYNNEISEKSEIFDDQFSVERPDGSNFTLKIRSTKLEDSAMYFCASGEYRDSFGPGTRLTVT.

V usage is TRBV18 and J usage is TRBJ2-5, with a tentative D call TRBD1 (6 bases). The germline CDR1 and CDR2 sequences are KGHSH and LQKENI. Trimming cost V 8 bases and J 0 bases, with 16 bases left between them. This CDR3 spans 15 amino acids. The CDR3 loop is CASQGGQSYQETQYF. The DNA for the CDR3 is TGTGCCAGCCAAGGGGGACAATCGTACCAAGAGACCCAGTACTTC.

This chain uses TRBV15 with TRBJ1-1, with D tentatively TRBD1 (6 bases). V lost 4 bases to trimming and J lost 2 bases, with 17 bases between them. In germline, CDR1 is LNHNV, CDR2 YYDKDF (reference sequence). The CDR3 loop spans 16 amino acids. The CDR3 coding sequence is TGTGCCACCAGCACAAGGGTTGGGACACTAAACACTGAAGCTTTCTTT. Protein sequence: CATSTRVGTLNTEAFF.

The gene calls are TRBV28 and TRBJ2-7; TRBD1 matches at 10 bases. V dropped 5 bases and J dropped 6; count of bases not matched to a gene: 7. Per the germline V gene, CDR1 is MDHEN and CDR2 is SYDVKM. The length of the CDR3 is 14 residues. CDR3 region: CASSIRDRGIEQYF. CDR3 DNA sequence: TGTGCCAGCAGTATCAGGGACAGGGGTATCGAGCAGTACTTC.

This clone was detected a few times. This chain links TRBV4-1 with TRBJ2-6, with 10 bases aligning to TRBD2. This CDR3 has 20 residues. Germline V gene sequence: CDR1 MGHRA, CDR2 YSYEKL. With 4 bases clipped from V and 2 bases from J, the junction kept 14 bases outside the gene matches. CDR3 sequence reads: CASSLLPGLAGVAGANVLTF. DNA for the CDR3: TGCGCCAGCAGCCTCCTACCGGGCCTAGCGGGAGTAGCTGGGGCCAACGTCCTGACTTTC.

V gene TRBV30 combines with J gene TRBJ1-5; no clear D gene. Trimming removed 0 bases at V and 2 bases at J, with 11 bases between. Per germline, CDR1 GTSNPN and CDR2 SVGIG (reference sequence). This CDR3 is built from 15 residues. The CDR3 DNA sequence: TGTGCCTGGAGTGTATTTTCGGGTGGCAATCAGCCCCAGCATTTT. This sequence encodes CAWSVFSGGNQPQHF.

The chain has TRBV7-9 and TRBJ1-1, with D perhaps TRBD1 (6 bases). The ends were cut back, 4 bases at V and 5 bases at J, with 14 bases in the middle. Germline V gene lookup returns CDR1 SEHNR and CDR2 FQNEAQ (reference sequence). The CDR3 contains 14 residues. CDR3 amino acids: CASSSGGRGTEAFF. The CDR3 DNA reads TGTGCCAGCAGCTCGGGTGGCAGGGGAACTGAAGCTTTCTTT.

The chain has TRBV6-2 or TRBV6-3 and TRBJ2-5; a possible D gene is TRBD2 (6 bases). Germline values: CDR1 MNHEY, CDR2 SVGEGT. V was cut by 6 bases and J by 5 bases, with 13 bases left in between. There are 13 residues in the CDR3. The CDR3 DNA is TGTGCCAGCAGCAAGGAGGGCCGGGAGACCCAGTACTTC. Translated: CASSKEGRETQYF.

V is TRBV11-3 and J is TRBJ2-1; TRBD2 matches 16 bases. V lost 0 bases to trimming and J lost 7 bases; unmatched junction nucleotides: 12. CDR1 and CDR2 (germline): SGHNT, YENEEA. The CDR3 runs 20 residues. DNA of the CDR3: TGTGCCAGCAGCTTAGAAAGGTCGGGACTAGCGGGAGGGGGAAGAAATGAGCAGTTCTTC. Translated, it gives CASSLERSGLAGGGRNEQFF.

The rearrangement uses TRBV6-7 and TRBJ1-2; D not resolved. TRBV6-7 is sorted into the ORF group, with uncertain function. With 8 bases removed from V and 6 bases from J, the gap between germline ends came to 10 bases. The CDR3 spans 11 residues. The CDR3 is CASEVLDGYTF. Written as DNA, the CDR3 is TGTGCCAGCGAAGTCTTGGATGGCTACACCTTC.

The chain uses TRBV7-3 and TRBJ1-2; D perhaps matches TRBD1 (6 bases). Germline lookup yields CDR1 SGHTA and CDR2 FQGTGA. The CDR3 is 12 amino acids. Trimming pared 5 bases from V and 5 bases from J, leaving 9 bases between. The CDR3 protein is CASSAGHYGYTF. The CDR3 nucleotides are TGTGCCAGCAGCGCGGGACATTATGGCTACACCTTC.

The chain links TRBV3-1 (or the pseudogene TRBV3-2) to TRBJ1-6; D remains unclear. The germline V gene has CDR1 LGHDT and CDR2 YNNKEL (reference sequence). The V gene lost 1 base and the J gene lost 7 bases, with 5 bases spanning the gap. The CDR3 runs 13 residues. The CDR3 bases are TGTGCCAGCAGCCAAGTGGTGAATTCACCCCTCCACTTT. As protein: CASSQVVNSPLHF.

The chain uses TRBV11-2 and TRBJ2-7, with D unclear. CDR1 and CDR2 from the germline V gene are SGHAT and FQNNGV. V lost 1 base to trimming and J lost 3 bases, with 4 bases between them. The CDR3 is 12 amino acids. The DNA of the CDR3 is TGTGCCAGCAGCTTAGCGCACTACGAGCAGTACTTC. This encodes CASSLAHYEQYF. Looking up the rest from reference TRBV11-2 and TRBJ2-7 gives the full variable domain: EAGVAQSPRYKIIEKRQSVAFWCNPISGHATLYWYQQILGQGPKLLIQFQNNGVVDDSQLPKDRFSAERLKGVDSTLKIQPAKLEDSAVYLCASSLAHYEQYFGPGTRLTVT.

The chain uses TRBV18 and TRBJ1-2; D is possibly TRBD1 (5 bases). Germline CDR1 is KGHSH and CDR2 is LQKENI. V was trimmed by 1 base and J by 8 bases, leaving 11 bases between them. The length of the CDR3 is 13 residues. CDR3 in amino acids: CASSPQGLMGYTF. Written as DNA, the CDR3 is TGTGCCAGCTCACCACAGGGGTTGATGGGCTACACCTTC.

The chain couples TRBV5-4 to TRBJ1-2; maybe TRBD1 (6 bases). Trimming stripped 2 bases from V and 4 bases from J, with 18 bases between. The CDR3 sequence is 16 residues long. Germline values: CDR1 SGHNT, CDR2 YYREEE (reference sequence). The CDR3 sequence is CASSFGTQTLAYGYTF. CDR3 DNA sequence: TGTGCCAGCAGCTTCGGGACACAGACTTTGGCCTATGGCTACACCTTC.

This CDR3 reads CASSPRTGGEGSTEAFF. The CDR3 DNA is TGTGCCAGCAGCCCAAGGACAGGGGGCGAGGGGAGCACTGAAGCTTTCTTT. V gene TRBV3-1 (or the pseudogene TRBV3-2) combines with J gene TRBJ1-1; 11 positions agree with TRBD1. Germline V gene sequence: CDR1 LGHDT, CDR2 YNNKEL (reference sequence). The CDR3 spans 17 residues. V shed 4 bases and J 4 bases; nucleotides not matched to a gene: 11.

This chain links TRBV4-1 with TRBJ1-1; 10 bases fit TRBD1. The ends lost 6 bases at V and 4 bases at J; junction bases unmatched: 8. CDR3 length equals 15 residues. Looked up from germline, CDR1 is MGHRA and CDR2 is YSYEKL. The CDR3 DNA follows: TGCGCCAGCAGTCCAAATTGGGACAGGGGCACTGAAGCTTTCTTT. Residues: CASSPNWDRGTEAFF.